This TCR beta chain appears in the sequencing data of a study of CD8 T cells in ankylosing spondylitis. The study's findings and limits: It was reported that disease-linked clones were significantly enriched in matched ankylosing spondylitis synovial fluid. A motif in TCR beta, a set of 8 or 9 highly homologous variants, appeared characteristic of ankylosing spondylitis blood. Past studies reported some motif variants in reactive arthritis synovial fluid and blood.

A remark on this clonotype: Its specificity is not known.

One entry per CDR3 protein, called by TCRdb with MiXCR from the 5' RACE reads. Among under 200,000 distinct CDR3 sequences, 9.8% were seen once, and the ten largest hold about 14%. The length of the CDR3 is 12 residues. V was clipped by 3 bases and J by 9 bases, with 9 bases between them. Germline CDR1 reads LNHDA; CDR2 reads SQIVND (reference sequence). The origin of this receptor is a female donor with ankylosing spondylitis or in good health (not recorded which). The genes are TRBV19 and TRBJ2-1; weak D call: TRBD1 (6 bases). The sample taken for sequencing was blood, either unsorted or a sorted T cell fraction (not recorded which). For the CDR3, the DNA is TGTGCCAGTAGTATGAAAGGGGGTGAGCAGTTCTTC. Translation gives CASSMKGGEQFF. The full variable domain, with the rest looked up from reference TRBV19 and TRBJ2-1, is DGGITQSPKYLFRKEGQNVTLSCEQNLNHDAMYWYRQDPGQGLRLIYYSQIVNDFQKGDIAEGYSVSREKKESFPLTVTSAQKNPTAFYLCASSMKGGEQFFGPGTRLTVL.